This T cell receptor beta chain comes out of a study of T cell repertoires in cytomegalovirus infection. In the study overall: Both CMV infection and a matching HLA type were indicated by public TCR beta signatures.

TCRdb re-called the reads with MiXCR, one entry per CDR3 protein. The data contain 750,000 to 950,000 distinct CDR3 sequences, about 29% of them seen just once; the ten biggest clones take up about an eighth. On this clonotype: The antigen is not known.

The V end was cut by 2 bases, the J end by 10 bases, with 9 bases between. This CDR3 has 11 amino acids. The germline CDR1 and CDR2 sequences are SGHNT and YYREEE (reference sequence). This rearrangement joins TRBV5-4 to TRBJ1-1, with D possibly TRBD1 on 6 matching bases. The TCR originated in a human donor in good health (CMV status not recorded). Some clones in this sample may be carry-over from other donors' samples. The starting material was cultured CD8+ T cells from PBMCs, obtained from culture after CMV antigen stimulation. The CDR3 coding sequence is TGTGCCAGCAGCTTTGGGGGGCGAGCTTTCTTT. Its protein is CASSFGGRAFF.